Listed below are T cell receptor beta chains from one sample, sequenced in a study of blood T cell repertoires in COVID-19. This table comes from immunoSEQ multiplex PCR, and its TCRdb copy is limited to in-frame clones, with some not included. The table records 250,000 to 300,000 clones, 65% to 90% of them present only once. The material sequenced was PBMCs or T cells enriched from blood (not recorded which). The receptors come from a young man who had recovered from COVID-19. CDR3s include the opening cysteine and the closing phenylalanine or tryptophan. A D gene is named only where the DNA matches it firmly. The size entry is marked missing in some rows and otherwise reads once, few, many or a size class.

j_call d_call clone_size v_call cdr3_aa cdr3_nt
TRBJ1-2 . . TRBV15 CATSRVTGYFYTF TGTGCCACCAGCAGAGTAACGGGGTACTTCTACACCTTC
TRBJ1-2 . . TRBV12-3/TRBV12-4 CASSWQYGYTF TGTGCCAGCAGTTGGCAGTATGGCTACACCTTC
TRBJ2-5 . . TRBV28 CASSGGRLETQYF TGTGCCAGCAGTGGAGGGCGGTTAGAGACCCAGTACTTC
TRBJ2-3 . . TRBV6-5 CASSFRRGTDTQYF TGTGCCAGCAGTTTCAGGCGTGGCACAGATACGCAGTATTTT
TRBJ2-1 . . TRBV27 CASRRAGLSYNEQFF TGTGCCAGCAGGCGGGCGGGCCTCTCCTACAATGAGCAGTTCTTC
TRBJ1-2 . . TRBV7-9 CASSLALTSANYGYTF TGTGCCAGCAGCTTAGCGTTGACATCCGCTAACTATGGCTACACCTTC
TRBJ2-1 TRBD2 . TRBV5-1 CASSPWILAGGRGEQFF TGCGCCAGCAGCCCCTGGATCCTAGCGGGGGGGCGTGGTGAGCAGTTCTTC
TRBJ2-1 TRBD2 . TRBV5-1 CASSRPTGRGALYNEQFF TGCGCCAGCAGCCGTCCGACGGGGCGGGGGGCACTCTACAATGAGCAGTTCTTC
TRBJ2-1 TRBD2 many TRBV20-1 CSASKPGLAGNNEQFF TGCAGTGCTAGTAAACCGGGACTAGCGGGGAACAATGAGCAGTTCTTC
TRBJ1-1 . . TRBV30 CAWSVLRGTEAFF TGTGCCTGGAGTGTATTACGGGGGACTGAAGCTTTCTTT
TRBJ2-4 TRBD1 . TRBV6-6 CASRVRGTGIRNIQYF TGTGCCAGCAGAGTGCGGGGGACAGGGATACGCAACATTCAGTACTTC
TRBJ1-2 . . TRBV5-8 CASSYLQVSSGYTF TGTGCCAGCAGCTACCTACAGGTCTCGAGTGGCTACACCTTC
TRBJ2-7 . . TRBV30 CAWSVPAISYEQYF TGTGCCTGGAGTGTACCTGCTATTTCCTACGAGCAGTACTTC
TRBJ2-2 . . TRBV5-1 CASSLFGGATTGELFF TGCGCCAGCAGCTTGTTTGGGGGGGCGACCACCGGGGAGCTGTTTTTT
TRBJ1-1 . . TRBV10-3 CAIGTTDTLAEAFF TGTGCCATCGGAACCACAGACACACTCGCTGAAGCTTTCTTT
TRBJ2-5 TRBD2 . TRBV5-6 CASSKEREGPYF TGTGCCAGCAGTAAGGAGCGGGAGGGCCCGTACTTC
TRBJ2-3 TRBD2 . TRBV27 CASSLHQTSGSNTDTQYF TGTGCCAGCAGTTTACATCAGACTAGCGGGAGTAACACAGATACGCAGTATTTT
TRBJ1-1 . . TRBV2 CASSVVGNTEAFF TGTGCCAGCAGTGTGGTGGGCAACACTGAAGCTTTCTTT
TRBJ2-5 . . TRBV6-4 CASSDSTGGQETQYF TGTGCCAGCAGTGACTCCACGGGCGGGCAAGAGACCCAGTACTTC
TRBJ2-1 TRBD1 . TRBV27 CASSSLRQGYNEQFF TGTGCCAGCAGCTCCCTGAGACAGGGGTACAATGAGCAGTTCTTC
TRBJ2-5 TRBD2 . TRBV9 CASSVGTSGTETQYF TGTGCCAGCAGCGTAGGGACTAGCGGAACGGAGACCCAGTACTTC
TRBJ1-5 TRBD1 . TRBV24-1 CATSARDRRYQPQHF TGTGCCACCAGTGCCAGGGACAGGCGGTATCAGCCCCAGCATTTT
TRBJ2-2 . . TRBV3-1/TRBV3-2 CASSHNLNTGELFF TGTGCCAGCAGCCATAACTTAAACACCGGGGAGCTGTTTTTT
TRBJ2-3 . . TRBV19 CASSADRGGTDTQYF TGTGCCAGTAGTGCGGACAGAGGGGGCACAGATACGCAGTATTTT
TRBJ1-4 . . TRBV4-1 CASSQVSSNEKLFF TGCGCCAGCAGCCAAGTATCCAGTAATGAAAAACTGTTTTTT
TRBJ2-3 TRBD2 . TRBV25-1 CASSGDGRDTQYF TGTGCCAGCAGTGGGGACGGGAGGGATACGCAGTATTTT
TRBJ1-1 . . TRBV7-6 CASSLMIGKNTEAFF TGTGCCAGCAGCTTAATGATCGGGAAGAACACTGAAGCTTTCTTT
TRBJ1-6 TRBD1 once TRBV30 CACYRTGFNSPLHF TGTGCCTGCTACCGGACAGGGTTTAATTCACCCCTCCACTTT
TRBJ2-3 TRBD2 . TRBV10-2 CASTRRGLAGGGDTQYF TGCGCCAGCACCAGACGGGGACTAGCGGGAGGTGGAGATACGCAGTATTTT
TRBJ2-5 . . TRBV3-1/TRBV3-2 CASSRDRGTQYF TGTGCCAGCAGCCGGGATAGGGGGACCCAGTACTTC
TRBJ2-5 TRBD2 . TRBV27 CASSRAGDPWETQYF TGTGCCAGCAGTCGGGCGGGGGACCCATGGGAGACCCAGTACTTC
TRBJ2-1 . . TRBV21-1 CASSSEPQVAGGMGGEQFF TGTGCCAGCAGCTCCGAGCCTCAGGTGGCGGGAGGAATGGGCGGTGAGCAGTTCTTC
TRBJ1-5 . once TRBV28 CASSSPRGGNQPQHF TGTGCCAGCAGCAGCCCCCGGGGGGGCAATCAGCCCCAGCATTTT
TRBJ2-5 . . TRBV3-1/TRBV3-2 CASSQTFRDKGPLLQETQYF TGTGCCAGCAGCCAAACCTTCCGGGACAAGGGTCCATTGCTCCAAGAGACCCAGTACTTC
TRBJ1-5 TRBD1 . TRBV19 CASSPRTGSTNQPQHF TGTGCCAGTAGTCCCCGGACAGGGAGTACCAATCAGCCCCAGCATTTT
TRBJ2-1 TRBD2 . TRBV2 CASSEVRRTSREQFF TGTGCCAGCAGTGAAGTTCGGAGGACTAGCAGAGAGCAGTTCTTC
TRBJ2-5 . . TRBV4-2 CASSQPGHLKETQYF TGTGCCAGCAGCCAACCCGGACATCTCAAAGAGACCCAGTACTTC
TRBJ1-1 TRBD1 . TRBV19 CASSWGQGLNTEAFF TGTGCCAGTAGTTGGGGACAGGGACTGAACACTGAAGCTTTCTTT
TRBJ2-7 . . TRBV30 CAWSVGLRGEQYF TGTGCCTGGAGTGTCGGACTTCGCGGGGAGCAGTACTTC
TRBJ1-2 . . TRBV5-1 CASSSGTGGYTF TGCGCCAGCAGCTCCGGGACTGGCGGCTACACCTTC
TRBJ2-3 . . TRBV19 CASSSQRSHTDTQYF TGTGCCAGTAGTTCCCAGCGGAGCCACACAGATACGCAGTATTTT
TRBJ1-6 . . TRBV30 CAWSRQGNRSPLHF TGTGCCTGGAGTCGGCAGGGAAATAGATCACCCCTCCACTTT
TRBJ2-7 . . TRBV15 CATSRDGTSSISYEQYF TGTGCCACCAGCAGAGATGGCACTAGCTCTATATCCTACGAGCAGTACTTC
TRBJ1-4 . . TRBV5-1 CASSLAGTGDEKLFF TGCGCCAGCAGCTTGGCCGGGACGGGAGATGAAAAACTGTTTTTT
TRBJ2-1 TRBD2 . TRBV6-5 CASSASGAYNEQFF TGTGCCAGCAGCGCGAGCGGGGCCTACAATGAGCAGTTCTTC
TRBJ2-5 . . TRBV5-1 CASRESLSGETQYF TGCGCCAGCCGCGAATCCCTTTCAGGAGAGACCCAGTACTTC